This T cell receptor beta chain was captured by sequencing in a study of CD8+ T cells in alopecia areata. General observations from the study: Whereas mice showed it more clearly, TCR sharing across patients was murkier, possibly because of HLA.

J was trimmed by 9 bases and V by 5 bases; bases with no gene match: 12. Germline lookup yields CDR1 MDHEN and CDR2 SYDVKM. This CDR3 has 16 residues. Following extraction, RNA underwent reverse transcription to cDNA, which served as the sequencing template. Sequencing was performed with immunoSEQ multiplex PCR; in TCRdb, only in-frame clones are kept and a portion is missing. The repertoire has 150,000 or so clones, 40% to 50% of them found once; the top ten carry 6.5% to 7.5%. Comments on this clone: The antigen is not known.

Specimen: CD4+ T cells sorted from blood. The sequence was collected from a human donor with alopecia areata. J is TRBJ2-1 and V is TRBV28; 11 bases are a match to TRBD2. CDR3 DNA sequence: TGTGCCAGCAGTCTGAATCTTAGCGGGAGGGGCCCTGAGCAGTTCTTC. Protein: CASSLNLSGRGPEQFF.